One sample yielded the 32 T cell receptor beta chains listed below, sequenced in a study of blood T cell repertoires in COVID-19. TCRdb's table, derived via immunoSEQ multiplex PCR, lists solely in-frame clones and lacks some. Of more than 250,000 clones listed, roughly 91% are singletons. Sequencing was performed on peripheral blood. The receptors originated from a man between 50 and 59 years old with active or convalescent COVID-19.

Worth noting for this clone: The same CDR3 arises from other DNA sequences in this sample as well. The chain combines TRBV7-2 with TRBJ1-1, with TRBD1 as a possible D gene (5 bases). The CDR3 length is 13 residues. CDR1 SGHTA and CDR2 FQGNSA come from the germline V gene. Between the trimmed V and J ends, which lost 3 bases and 2 bases, there was a span of 7 bases. This CDR3 is CASSLQGNTEAFF. The CDR3 DNA reads as TGTGCCAGCAGCTTGCAGGGAAACACTGAAGCTTTCTTT. Using reference TRBV7-2 and TRBJ1-1 for the parts outside the CDR3, the full variable domain is GAGVSQSPSNKVTEKGKDVELRCDPISGHTALYWYRQSLGQGLEFLIYFQGNSAPDKSGLPSDRFSAERTGGSVSTLTIQRTQQEDSAVYLCASSLQGNTEAFFGQGTRLTVV.

The chain links TRBV28 to TRBJ2-7; possibly TRBD2 for D (6 bases). The germline V gene has CDR1 MDHEN and CDR2 SYDVKM. V was pared by 4 bases and J by 5 bases, with 15 bases between. CDR3 length: 14 residues. CDR3 bases: TGTGCCAGCAGTTCACATGGGGGGAGGAACGAGCAGTACTTC. As protein: CASSSHGGRNEQYF.

This clone was observed a single time. The gene calls are TRBV3-1 (or the pseudogene TRBV3-2) and TRBJ1-2; a possible D gene is TRBD1 (6 bases). The CDR3 has 13 residues. The V and J ends lost 2 bases and 5 bases respectively, with 9 bases between them. Looked up from germline, CDR1 is LGHDT and CDR2 is YNNKEL (reference sequence). This CDR3 is CASSQQGLYGYTF. CDR3 coding DNA: TGTGCCAGCAGCCAACAGGGGCTATATGGCTACACCTTC.

The chain has TRBV28 and TRBJ1-2; weak D call: TRBD1 (5 bases). CDR1 and CDR2 (germline): MDHEN, SYDVKM. Trimming stripped 4 bases from V and 4 bases from J, with 13 bases between. This CDR3 is 14 amino acids long. The CDR3 DNA is TGTGCCAGCAGTTCGGGAGGGGAGAGCTATGGCTACACCTTC. Translating gives CASSSGGESYGYTF.

V is TRBV19 and J is TRBJ1-5; TRBD1 might be the D (5 bases). V lost 3 bases, J lost 2 bases, and 8 bases lay in between. CDR1 and CDR2 from the germline V gene are LNHDA and SQIVND (reference sequence). The CDR3 spans 14 residues. The chain's CDR3 is CASSIWGGNQPQHF. DNA of the CDR3: TGTGCCAGTAGTATCTGGGGGGGCAATCAGCCCCAGCATTTT.

The V gene is TRBV2, the J gene TRBJ2-3, with a tentative D call TRBD1 (6 bases). The CDR3 covers 12 residues. V was shortened by 10 bases and J by 4 bases, with 12 bases between the two germline ends. Germline CDR1 SNHLY, CDR2 FYNNEI. CDR3 amino acids: CAIPGQPDTQYF. Written as DNA, the CDR3 is TGTGCCATTCCGGGACAACCAGATACGCAGTATTTT.

The chain couples TRBV2 to TRBJ1-1, with D perhaps matching TRBD1 (6 bases). V gave up 6 bases and J gave up 1 base, with 15 bases separating them. This CDR3 comprises 15 residues. Looked up from germline, CDR1 is SNHLY and CDR2 is FYNNEI. The CDR3 loop reads CASSNPRTANTEAFF. Here the CDR3 DNA reads TGTGCCAGCAGCAACCCCCGGACAGCGAACACTGAAGCTTTCTTT.

This clone appeared a few times. The chain recombines TRBV11-2 with TRBJ1-2; no firm D call. The CDR3 is 13 residues long. Looked up from germline, CDR1 is SGHAT and CDR2 is FQNNGV. V was clipped by 5 bases and J by 7 bases, with 14 bases between them. This CDR3 reads CASSQRGSSGYTF. The CDR3 nucleotides read TGTGCCAGCAGCCAACGCGGATCTTCTGGCTACACCTTC.

The gene calls are TRBV5-1 and TRBJ2-2; the match to TRBD2 covers 13 bases. Germline V CDR1 and CDR2: SGHRS, YFSETQ. This CDR3 is built from 17 residues. The ends lost 5 bases at V and 0 bases at J; junction bases unmatched: 4. The CDR3 region is CASRSGTSGTNTGELFF. Written as DNA, the CDR3 is TGCGCCAGCAGATCCGGGACTAGCGGGACGAACACCGGGGAGCTGTTTTTT.

This chain links TRBV30 with TRBJ1-4, with 7 bases lining up with TRBD1. The CDR3 totals 13 residues. V dropped 4 bases and J dropped 4; count of bases not matched to a gene: 3. Germline V gives CDR1 GTSNPN, CDR2 SVGIG (reference sequence). The DNA for the CDR3 is TGTGCCTGGACCCGACAGGGTAATGAAAAACTGTTTTTT. This codes for CAWTRQGNEKLFF.

This rearrangement joins TRBV27 to TRBJ1-3; TRBD1 might be the D (6 bases). CDR3 size: 16 residues. Looked up from germline, CDR1 is MNHEY and CDR2 is SMNVEV (reference sequence). V gave up 4 bases and J gave up 0 bases, with 13 bases separating them. The CDR3 DNA reads TGTGCCAGCAGTTGGTCGGACAGAACCTCTGGAAACACCATATATTTT. It yields the protein CASSWSDRTSGNTIYF.

The chain combines TRBV7-2 with TRBJ2-7; 7 bases align to TRBD2. Germline CDR1 reads SGHTA; CDR2 reads FQGNSA. With V trimmed by 5 bases and J by 3 bases, 10 bases remained unmatched. This CDR3 spans 15 amino acids. CDR3 DNA: TGTGCCAGCAGCCGTATGGCGGGGGACCGCTACGAGCAGTACTTC. Its protein product is CASSRMAGDRYEQYF.

In its sample, this clone was seen a few times. This rearrangement joins TRBV7-8 to TRBJ1-5; D uncertain. The V end was cut by 2 bases, the J end by 5 bases, with 10 bases between. Germline V gene data show CDR1 as SGHVS and CDR2 as FQNEAQ. CDR3 size: 14 residues. CDR3 sequence: CASSLPQTYQPQHF. DNA for the CDR3: TGTGCCAGCAGCTTACCACAAACCTATCAGCCCCAGCATTTT.

The CDR3 nucleotides are TGCGCCAGCAGCTTGGCCGGGACAAAATCCTCTGGAAACACCATATATTTT. Its protein product is CASSLAGTKSSGNTIYF. J is TRBJ1-3 and V is TRBV5-1, with TRBD1 as a possible D gene (6 bases). The CDR3 runs 17 residues. Trimming pared 0 bases from V and 0 bases from J, leaving 13 bases between. In germline, CDR1 is SGHRS, CDR2 YFSETQ.

The chain joins TRBV27 to TRBJ2-7, with 12 bases lining up with TRBD2. The CDR3 spans 18 residues. J was trimmed by 4 bases and V by 3 bases; bases with no gene match: 13. The V gene's germline CDR1 is MNHEY and CDR2 SMNVEV (reference sequence). As DNA, the CDR3 is TGTGCCAGCAGTTTGGGCGGCTCCGGGACTAGCGGGTTTTACGAGCAGTACTTC. This codes for CASSLGGSGTSGFYEQYF.

As to this clone: A junction boundary mismatches the germline segment, possibly from a read error. V is TRBV10-3 and J is TRBJ1-2; a weak D match, TRBD1 (5 bases). CDR3 size: 13 residues. Germline lookup yields CDR1 ENHRY and CDR2 SYGVKD. The DNA of the CDR3 is TGTGCCATCAGTGAGCCGAGCAAAACCCGGGACTCCTTC. This sequence encodes CAISEPSKTRDSF.

The CDR3 region is CASTPDRAAGELFF. The CDR3 nucleotides are TGTGCCAGCACCCCGGACAGGGCGGCCGGGGAGCTGTTTTTT. V usage is TRBV3-1 (or the pseudogene TRBV3-2) and J usage is TRBJ2-2, with 8 nucleotides matching TRBD1. CDR1 LGHDT and CDR2 YNNKEL come from the germline V gene (reference sequence). The CDR3 loop spans 14 amino acids. Trimming took 7 bases from V and 6 from J; bases not matched to a gene: 7.

The chain employs TRBV2 and TRBJ2-7; D gene ambiguous. From germline, CDR1 is SNHLY and CDR2 FYNNEI. The CDR3 runs to 13 residues. Trimming removed 0 bases at V and 5 bases at J, with 8 bases between. The CDR3 nucleotides are TGTGCCAGCAGTGAAGCGCTTCGAGACGAGCAGTACTTC. Its translation: CASSEALRDEQYF.

The chain links TRBV7-2 to TRBJ2-7; TRBD2 matches at 11 bases. The V gene end was trimmed by 5 bases and the J gene end by 0 bases; junction bases not matched to a gene: 15. The germline V gene encodes CDR1 SGHTA and CDR2 FQGNSA. This CDR3 is built from 19 residues. The CDR3 reads CASSPGTGLAGLSSYEQYF. In DNA form, the CDR3 reads TGTGCCAGCAGCCCAGGAACCGGACTAGCGGGCCTAAGCTCCTACGAGCAGTACTTC.

CDR3 residues: CASSLPLKAARNYGYTF. The DNA of the CDR3 is TGTGCCAGCAGCCTCCCCCTCAAGGCGGCACGTAACTATGGCTACACCTTC. The chain links TRBV6-2 or TRBV6-3 to TRBJ1-2, with D uncertain. CDR3 length: 17 residues. With 6 bases removed from V and 1 base from J, the gap between germline ends came to 21 bases. Germline V CDR1 and CDR2: MNHEY, SVGEGT.

The gene calls are TRBV6-6 and TRBJ1-5; 7 bases agree with TRBD1. This CDR3 has 14 amino acids. CDR1 is MNHNY and CDR2 is SVGAGI in the germline V gene (reference sequence). J gave up 5 bases and V 6 bases, and 7 bases lay outside the gene matches. Written as DNA, the CDR3 is TGTGCCAGCAGCCCTACAGGGGTGGATCAGCCCCAGCATTTT. Protein product: CASSPTGVDQPQHF.

The chain joins TRBV24-1 to TRBJ2-2; a weak D match, TRBD1 (6 bases). The V gene's germline CDR1 is KGHDR and CDR2 SFDVKD. The CDR3 runs to 15 residues. With 4 bases removed from V and 4 bases from J, the gap between germline ends came to 12 bases. The CDR3 protein is CATSEGAASTGELFF. For the CDR3, the DNA is TGTGCCACCAGTGAGGGGGCCGCGAGCACCGGGGAGCTGTTTTTT.

The chain joins TRBV2 to TRBJ1-5; D call uncertain. Germline CDR1 is SNHLY and CDR2 is FYNNEI. The CDR3 is made up of 15 amino acids. With 6 bases removed from V and 3 bases from J, the gap between germline ends came to 15 bases. The CDR3: CASSSPRGNNQPQHF. Here the CDR3 DNA reads TGTGCCAGCAGCTCCCCTCGAGGGAACAATCAGCCCCAGCATTTT. The full variable domain, its missing parts supplied by reference TRBV2 and TRBJ1-5, is EPEVTQTPSHQVTQMGQEVILRCVPISNHLYFYWYRQILGQKVEFLVSFYNNEISEKSEIFDDQFSVERPDGSNFTLKIRSTKLEDSAMYFCASSSPRGNNQPQHFGDGTRLSIL.

V usage is TRBV10-3 and J usage is TRBJ2-6, with D unclear. Trimming shortened V by 3 bases and J by 4 bases, and 10 bases separated the two germline ends. CDR3 length: 15 residues. Germline CDR1 is ENHRY and CDR2 is SYGVKD. CDR3 sequence reads: CAISDLALGANVLTF. CDR3 DNA sequence: TGTGCCATCAGTGATTTGGCCCTCGGGGCCAACGTCCTGACTTTC.

The gene calls are TRBV5-1 and TRBJ1-1, with D hard to call. The V gene lost 2 bases and the J gene lost 1 base, with 6 bases spanning the gap. Per germline, CDR1 SGHRS and CDR2 YFSETQ. This CDR3 has 13 amino acids. The CDR3 reads CASSFRGNTEAFF. The CDR3 nucleotides read TGCGCCAGCAGCTTCCGGGGGAACACTGAAGCTTTCTTT.

The chain carries TRBV6-5 and TRBJ1-3, with D tentatively TRBD1 (6 bases). Trimming shortened V by 1 base and J by 5 bases, and 12 bases separated the two germline ends. Germline-derived CDR1 and CDR2 are MNHEY and SVGAGI. The CDR3 spans 15 residues. This CDR3 is CASSYWAGARNTIYF. DNA for the CDR3: TGTGCCAGCAGTTACTGGGCAGGGGCGCGAAACACCATATATTTT.

The chain employs TRBV5-1 and TRBJ2-6, with 9 bases aligning to TRBD1. The CDR3 covers 16 residues. CDR1 and CDR2 from the germline V gene are SGHRS and YFSETQ. V dropped 2 bases and J dropped 2; count of bases not matched to a gene: 2. The CDR3 DNA follows: TGCGCCAGCAGCTTTACAGGGGGCACTGGGGCCAACGTCCTGACTTTC. Its translation: CASSFTGGTGANVLTF.

Worth noting for this clone: The sample contains more than one DNA sequence encoding this CDR3. The rearrangement joins TRBV7-3 to TRBJ2-1; possibly TRBD1 for D (5 bases). V lost 8 bases and J 5 bases, leaving 13 bases between the germline ends. The germline V gene encodes CDR1 SGHTA and CDR2 FQGTGA. CDR3 length equals 13 residues. The CDR3 sequence is CASSLRGDNEQFF. Written as DNA, the CDR3 is TGTGCCAGCTCCCTAAGGGGCGACAATGAGCAGTTCTTC.

This chain links TRBV3-1 (or the pseudogene TRBV3-2) with TRBJ2-1; D gene uncertain. The CDR3 is made up of 12 amino acids. Trimming took 3 bases from V and 6 from J, leaving 6 bases between them. Germline assignment: CDR1 LGHDT and CDR2 YNNKEL (reference sequence). The CDR3, as DNA: TGTGCCAGCAGCCATGGAGTCAATGAGCAGTTCTTC. It specifies CASSHGVNEQFF.

The chain recombines TRBV12-5 with TRBJ1-5; D is perhaps TRBD1 (6 bases). The germline CDR1 and CDR2 sequences are LGHNT and FRNRAP. V dropped 2 bases and J dropped 3 bases, with 23 bases sitting between them. The CDR3 covers 19 residues. The CDR3 coding sequence is TGTGCTAGTGGTTTGCCCCCAAACAGGGCTGGAAATATCAATCAGCCCCAGCATTTT. Protein sequence: CASGLPPNRAGNINQPQHF. The variable domain in full, with the rest retrieved from reference TRBV12-5 and TRBJ1-5, is DARVTQTPRHKVTEMGQEVTMRCQPILGHNTVFWYRQTMMQGLELLAYFRNRAPLDDSGMPKDRFSAEMPDATLATLKIQPSEPRDSAVYFCASGLPPNRAGNINQPQHFGDGTRLSIL.

The chain joins TRBV19 to TRBJ1-1; 9 bases line up with TRBD1. CDR1 is LNHDA and CDR2 is SQIVND in the germline V gene (reference sequence). The V gene end was trimmed by 2 bases and the J gene end by 4 bases; junction bases not matched to a gene: 5. The CDR3 covers 15 residues. CDR3 amino acids: CASSITGGAFTEAFF. In nucleotides, the CDR3 is TGTGCCAGTAGTATAACAGGGGGCGCGTTCACTGAAGCTTTCTTT.

V is TRBV7-3 and J is TRBJ2-7; 9 nucleotides match TRBD2. Germline V gene data show CDR1 as SGHTA and CDR2 as FQGTGA. Unmatched junction bases numbered 6, after V lost 6 bases and J lost 0 bases. The CDR3 runs to 15 residues. DNA of the CDR3: TGTGCCAGCAGTGAACTAGCGGGTGGCTCCTACGAGCAGTACTTC. It encodes CASSELAGGSYEQYF.